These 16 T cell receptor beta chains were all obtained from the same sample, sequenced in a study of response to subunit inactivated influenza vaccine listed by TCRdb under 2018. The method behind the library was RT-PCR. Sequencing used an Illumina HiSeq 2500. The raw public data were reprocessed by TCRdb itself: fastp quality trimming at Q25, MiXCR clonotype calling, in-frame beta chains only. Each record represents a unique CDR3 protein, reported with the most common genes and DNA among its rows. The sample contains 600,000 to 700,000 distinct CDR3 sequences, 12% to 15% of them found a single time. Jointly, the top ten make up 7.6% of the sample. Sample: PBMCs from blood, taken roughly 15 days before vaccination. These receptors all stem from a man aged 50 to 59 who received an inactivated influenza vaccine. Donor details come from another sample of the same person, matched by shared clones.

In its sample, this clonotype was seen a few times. The CDR3 reads CASELGYSNQPQHF. As DNA, the CDR3 is TGTGCCAGCGAACTGGGGTATAGCAATCAGCCCCAGCATTTT. V is TRBV6-2 or TRBV6-3 and J is TRBJ1-5; no clear D gene. The germline V gene has CDR1 MNHEY and CDR2 SVGEGT. Trimming took off 8 bases at V and 0 bases at J, with 11 bases between the two ends. There are 14 residues in the CDR3.

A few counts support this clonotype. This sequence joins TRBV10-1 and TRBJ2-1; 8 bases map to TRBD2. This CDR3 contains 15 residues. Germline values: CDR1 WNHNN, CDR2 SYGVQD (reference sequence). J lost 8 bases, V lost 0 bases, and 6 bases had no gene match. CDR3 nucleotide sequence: TGCGCCAGCAGTGAGTCTGCCGGGGGGGCCGATGAGCAGTTCTTC. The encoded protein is CASSESAGGADEQFF.

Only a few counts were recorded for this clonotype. DNA for the CDR3: TGTGCCAGCAGCTCGCGGCTGGGTGAGCAGTTCTTC. Protein product: CASSSRLGEQFF. This chain connects TRBV9 to TRBJ2-1, with D unclear. This CDR3 has 12 amino acids. The germline V gene has CDR1 SGDLS and CDR2 YYNGEE. Between the trimmed V and J ends, which lost 4 bases and 9 bases, there was a span of 11 bases.

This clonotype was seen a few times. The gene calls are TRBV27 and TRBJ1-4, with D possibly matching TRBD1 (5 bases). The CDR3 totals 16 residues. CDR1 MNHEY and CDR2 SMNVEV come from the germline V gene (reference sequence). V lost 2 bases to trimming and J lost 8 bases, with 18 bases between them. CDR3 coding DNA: TGTGCCAGCAGTTTAGGAGCAGGGATCACGAGGGAAAAACTGTTTTTT. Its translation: CASSLGAGITREKLFF. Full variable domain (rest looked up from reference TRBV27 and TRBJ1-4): EAQVTQNPRYLITVTGKKLTVTCSQNMNHEYMSWYRQDPGLGLRQIYYSMNVEVTDKGDVPEGYKVSRKEKRNFPLILESPSPNQTSLYFCASSLGAGITREKLFFGSGTQLSVL.

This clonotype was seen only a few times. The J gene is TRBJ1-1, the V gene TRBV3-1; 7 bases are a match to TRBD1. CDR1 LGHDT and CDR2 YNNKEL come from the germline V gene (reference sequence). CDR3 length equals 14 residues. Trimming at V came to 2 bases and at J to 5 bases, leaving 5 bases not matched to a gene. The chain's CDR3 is CASSQREQGTEAFF. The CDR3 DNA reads TGTGCCAGCAGCCAAAGGGAACAGGGGACTGAAGCTTTCTTT.

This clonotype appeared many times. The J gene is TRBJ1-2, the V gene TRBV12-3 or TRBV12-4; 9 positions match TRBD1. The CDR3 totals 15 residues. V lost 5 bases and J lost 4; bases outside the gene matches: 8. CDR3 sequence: CASSPRTGEPYGYTF. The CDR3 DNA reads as TGTGCCAGCAGTCCCCGGACAGGGGAACCCTATGGCTACACCTTC.

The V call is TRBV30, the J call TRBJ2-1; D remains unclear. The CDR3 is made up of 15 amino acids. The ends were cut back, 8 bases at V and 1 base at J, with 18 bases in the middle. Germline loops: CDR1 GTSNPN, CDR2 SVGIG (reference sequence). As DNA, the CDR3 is TGTGCCCAGCCTCCTGGTAGGAAATCCTACAATGAGCAGTTCTTC. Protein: CAQPPGRKSYNEQFF.

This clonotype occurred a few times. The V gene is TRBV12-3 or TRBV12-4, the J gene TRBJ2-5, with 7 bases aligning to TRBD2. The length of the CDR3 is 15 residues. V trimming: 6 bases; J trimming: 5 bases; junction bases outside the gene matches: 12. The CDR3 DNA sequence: TGTGCCAGCAGGTCAGGCGGGAGTGCCTTTGAGACCCAGTACTTC. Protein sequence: CASRSGGSAFETQYF.

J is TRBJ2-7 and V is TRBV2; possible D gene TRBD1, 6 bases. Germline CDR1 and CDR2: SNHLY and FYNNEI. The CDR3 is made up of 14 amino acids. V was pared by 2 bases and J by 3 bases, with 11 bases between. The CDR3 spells CASSENRAGYEQYF. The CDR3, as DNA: TGTGCCAGCAGTGAAAACAGGGCAGGCTACGAGCAGTACTTC.

The CDR3 protein is CSGKTSGSFADTQYF. DNA for the CDR3: TGCAGTGGAAAGACTAGCGGGAGTTTCGCAGATACGCAGTATTTT. V and J are TRBV20-1 and TRBJ2-3; 12 bases match TRBD2. This CDR3 spans 15 amino acids. CDR1 and CDR2 from the germline V gene are DFQATT and SNEGSKA (reference sequence). The V segment lost 7 bases and the J segment 4 bases; nucleotides outside the gene matches: 9.

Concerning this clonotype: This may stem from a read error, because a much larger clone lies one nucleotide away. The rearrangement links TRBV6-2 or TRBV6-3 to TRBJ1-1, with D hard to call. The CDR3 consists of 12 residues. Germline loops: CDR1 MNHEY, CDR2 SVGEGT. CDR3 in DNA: TGTGCCAGCACCCCACCGGGAACTGAAGCTTTATTT. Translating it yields CASTPPGTEALF.

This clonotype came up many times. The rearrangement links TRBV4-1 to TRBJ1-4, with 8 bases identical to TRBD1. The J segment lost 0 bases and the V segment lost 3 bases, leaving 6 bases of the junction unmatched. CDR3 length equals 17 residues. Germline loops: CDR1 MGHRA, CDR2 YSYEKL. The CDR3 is CASSHAPRGPTNEKLFF. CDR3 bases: TGCGCCAGCAGCCATGCCCCCAGGGGGCCAACTAATGAAAAACTGTTTTTT.

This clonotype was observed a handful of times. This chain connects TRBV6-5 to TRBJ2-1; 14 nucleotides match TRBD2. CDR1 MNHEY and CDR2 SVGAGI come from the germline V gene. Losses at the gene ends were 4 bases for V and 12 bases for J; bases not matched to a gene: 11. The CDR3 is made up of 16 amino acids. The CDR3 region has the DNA TGTGCCAGCAGTTCTCCCGGGACTAGCGGGAGTAGGGGGCAGTTCTTC. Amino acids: CASSSPGTSGSRGQFF.

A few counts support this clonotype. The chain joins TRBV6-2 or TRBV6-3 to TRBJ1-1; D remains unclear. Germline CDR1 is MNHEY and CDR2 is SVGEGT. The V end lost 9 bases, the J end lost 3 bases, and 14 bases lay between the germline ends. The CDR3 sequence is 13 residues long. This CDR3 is CASLQQDYTEAFF. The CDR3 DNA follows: TGTGCCAGTCTACAACAAGATTACACTGAAGCTTTCTTT.

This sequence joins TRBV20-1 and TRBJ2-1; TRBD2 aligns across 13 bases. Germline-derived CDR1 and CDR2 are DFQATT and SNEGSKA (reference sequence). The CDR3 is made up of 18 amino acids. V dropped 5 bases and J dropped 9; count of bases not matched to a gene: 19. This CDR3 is CSAPRTSGGSLSIGEQFF. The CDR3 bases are TGCAGTGCTCCCCGGACTAGCGGGGGCTCCCTTTCGATAGGTGAGCAGTTCTTC.

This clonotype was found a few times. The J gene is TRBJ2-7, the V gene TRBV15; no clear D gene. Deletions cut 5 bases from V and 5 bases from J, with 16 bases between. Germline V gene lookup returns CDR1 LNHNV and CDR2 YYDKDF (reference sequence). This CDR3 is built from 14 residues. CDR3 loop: CATSSRTTTHEQYF. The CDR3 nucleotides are TGTGCCACCAGCTCCCGGACGACGACACACGAGCAGTACTTC.